This is a list of T cell receptor beta chains from one sample in a study of T-cell reconstitution after alpha-beta-depleted transplantation in children. TCRdb fed the PCR reads into MiXCR, producing one record per CDR3 protein. Of about 580,000 distinct CDR3 sequences in the sample, under 30% were seen once. Sequencing used PBMCs, mostly from graft donor cells, obtained 360 days after TCRalphabeta/CD19-depleted stem cell transplant. The receptors shown here come from a boy younger than two who had a stem cell transplant for acute myeloid leukemia, so the T cells may come from the graft donor. Each CDR3 is given with its conserved first and last residue. The order of the fields is clone size, V gene, D gene, J gene, CDR3 DNA, CDR3 protein. A D gene is named only where the DNA matches it firmly. Where a row states a size, it is once, few, many or the class of an expanded clone; other rows omit it.

>many|TRBV7-9|NA|TRBJ2-5
TGTGCCAGCAGCTTCTCGGCAGAGACCCAGTACTTC
CASSFSAETQYF
>few|TRBV20-1|NA|TRBJ2-7
TGCAGTGCTAGTCGGCAGGGTGACGCCGAGCAGTACTTC
CSASRQGDAEQYF
>few|TRBV6-1|TRBD1|TRBJ2-7
TGTGCCAGCAGTCGCCAGGGACAGAGCTACGAGCAGTACTTC
CASSRQGQSYEQYF
>many|TRBV4-1|NA|TRBJ2-1
TGCGCCAGCAGCCCCCGCTGGGGCGAGACCTACAATGAGCAGTTCTTC
CASSPRWGETYNEQFF
>NA|TRBV10-2|NA|TRBJ2-1
TGCGCCAGCAGTGATTACAGCAATGAGCAGTTCTTC
CASSDYSNEQFF
>many|TRBV20-1|NA|TRBJ2-3
TGCAGTGCTAGAGACAGGGGTAGGGTCGCAGATACGCAGTATTTT
CSARDRGRVADTQYF
>few|TRBV7-2|TRBD1|TRBJ1-5
TGTGCCAGCAGCTCGACAGGGCCCAATCAGCCCCAGCATTTT
CASSSTGPNQPQHF
>many|TRBV19|NA|TRBJ1-4
TGTGCCAGTGGTACCGGAGGATTGATCGGGTCCGAAAAACTGTTTTTT
CASGTGGLIGSEKLFF
>few|TRBV20-1|NA|TRBJ2-3
TGCAGTGCTAGATCTCTGCATAGCACAGATACGCAGTATTTT
CSARSLHSTDTQYF
>many|TRBV15|TRBD2|TRBJ2-1
TGTGCCACCAGCAGAGCGGCGCCTAGCGGGGGGCGTAATGAGCAGTTCTTC
CATSRAAPSGGRNEQFF
>NA|TRBV12-3/TRBV12-4|NA|TRBJ1-2
TGTGCCAGCAGTTTTGATCCATATGGCTACACCTTC
CASSFDPYGYTF
>NA|TRBV3-1|NA|TRBJ2-5
TGTGCCAGCAGCACCGAACTAGCTCAAGAGACCCAGTACTTC
CASSTELAQETQYF
>NA|TRBV20-1|NA|TRBJ2-3
TGCAGTGCTAGATACTCCGGGACAAGAACCACAGATACGCAGTATTTT
CSARYSGTRTTDTQYF
>many|TRBV12-3/TRBV12-4|NA|TRBJ2-1
TGTGCCAGCACCATCCGGCGTAACTCCTACAATGAGCAGTTCTTC
CASTIRRNSYNEQFF
>many|TRBV10-3|NA|TRBJ2-1
TGTGCCATCAGACCCCCAGGGGATTTGAATGAGCAGTTCTTC
CAIRPPGDLNEQFF
>few|TRBV20-1|NA|TRBJ2-4
TGCAGTGCCGAAAGGTGGGGGGCCAAAAACATTCAGTACTTC
CSAERWGAKNIQYF
>many|TRBV5-1|NA|TRBJ2-3
TGCGCCAGCAGCACATACGGAGATACGCAGTATTTT
CASSTYGDTQYF
>many|TRBV29-1|TRBD2|TRBJ2-3
TGCAGCGTTGAAGGGACTAGCGGGAGCACAGATACGCAGTATTTT
CSVEGTSGSTDTQYF
>few|TRBV3-1|TRBD2|TRBJ2-3
TGTGCCAGCAGCCTACTAGCGGAACCTAACCCGAGCACAGATACGCAGTATTTT
CASSLLAEPNPSTDTQYF
>many|TRBV10-3|NA|TRBJ2-3
TGTGCCATCAGTGAGTCAAGACTTGTCACTAGCACAGATACGCAGTATTTT
CAISESRLVTSTDTQYF
>NA|TRBV10-3|NA|TRBJ2-3
TGTGCCATCAGTGAGTCCCCAGGGAGAGATACGCAGTATTTT
CAISESPGRDTQYF
>many|TRBV20-1|NA|TRBJ2-5
TGCAGTGCTCCTGAGGCGGGGCCTCAAGAGACCCAGTACTTC
CSAPEAGPQETQYF
>NA|TRBV2|TRBD1|TRBJ2-1
TGTGCCAGCAGGATCCCACAGGGGGGTAATGAGCAGTTCTTC
CASRIPQGGNEQFF
>few|TRBV12-3/TRBV12-4|NA|TRBJ1-5
TGTGCCAGCAGTTTTTACAGCTACAATCAGCCCCAGCATTTT
CASSFYSYNQPQHF
>few|TRBV29-1|NA|TRBJ1-1
TGCAGCGTTGCCGATACAGGGTGGGAAAACACTGAAGCTTTCTTT
CSVADTGWENTEAFF
>few|TRBV29-1|NA|TRBJ2-5
TGCAGCGTTGATGGACTTCAAGAGACCCAGTACTTC
CSVDGLQETQYF
>few|TRBV5-1|TRBD1|TRBJ2-3
TGCGCCAGCAGCTTGGGGGACAGGGTAACAGATACGCAGTATTTT
CASSLGDRVTDTQYF
>NA|TRBV28|NA|TRBJ1-4
TGTGCCAGCAGAGGTACCGGACAGACTAATGAAAAACTGTTTTTT
CASRGTGQTNEKLFF
>many|TRBV28|NA|TRBJ1-1
TGTGCCAGCAATTCCGACAGTTTGAACACTGAAGCTTTCTTT
CASNSDSLNTEAFF
>NA|TRBV4-3|NA|TRBJ2-2
TGCGCCAGCAGCCAAGATTGGAGGACAAACACCGGGGAGCTGTTTTTT
CASSQDWRTNTGELFF
>many|TRBV18|NA|TRBJ1-1
TGTGCCAGCTCACCACCGAGCCTCAGGAGGACTGAAGCTTTCTTT
CASSPPSLRRTEAFF
>NA|TRBV6-5|NA|TRBJ2-1
TGTGCCAGCAGTTACCGGGGCGACTTGGTCTACAATGAGCAGTTCTTC
CASSYRGDLVYNEQFF
>NA|TRBV20-1|NA|TRBJ2-2
TGCAGTGCTAGAGATCTCATCACCGGGGAGCTGTTTTTT
CSARDLITGELFF
>few|TRBV10-2|NA|TRBJ1-1
TGCGCCAGCAGTGAGAGGAACACTGAAGCTTTCTTT
CASSERNTEAFF
>NA|TRBV11-2|TRBD2|TRBJ2-3
TGTGCCAGCAGCCGCGACGGGAGGGCACTATATACGCAGTATTTT
CASSRDGRALYTQYF
>few|TRBV5-1|NA|TRBJ1-5
TGCGCCAGCAGCTACAGTGGGGCAGATCAGCCCCAGCATTTT
CASSYSGADQPQHF
>few|TRBV15|NA|TRBJ2-2
TGTGCCACCCCTTACGACAGCTCTAAGAACACCGGGGAGCTGTTTTTT
CATPYDSSKNTGELFF
>many|TRBV20-1|NA|TRBJ2-1
TGCAGTGCTAGAGACCTAACAGGGAACCTAAACAATGAGCAGTTCTTC
CSARDLTGNLNNEQFF
>few|TRBV29-1|TRBD1|TRBJ1-1
TGCAGCGTAACCACCGGACAGGGGAGGACTGAAGCTTTCTTT
CSVTTGQGRTEAFF
>few|TRBV7-9|NA|TRBJ2-5
TGTGCCAGCAGCCCCGGGGTCCCCGAAGAGACCCAGTACTTC
CASSPGVPEETQYF
>many|TRBV20-1|NA|TRBJ2-3
TGCAGCGCCTCTCCCACAGATACGCAGTATTTT
CSASPTDTQYF
>few|TRBV7-9|NA|TRBJ2-5
TGTGCCAGCAGCTCCTGGCCCAAGGAGACCCAGTACTTC
CASSSWPKETQYF
>NA|TRBV7-8|NA|TRBJ2-5
TGTGCCAGCAGCTTCGGTGGATACGAAGAGACCCAGTACTTC
CASSFGGYEETQYF
>NA|TRBV14|TRBD2|TRBJ2-5
TGTGCCAGCAGCCAGCTGGGGAGGGACCAAGAGACCCAGTACTTC
CASSQLGRDQETQYF
>NA|TRBV12-3/TRBV12-4|TRBD1|TRBJ2-3
TGTGCCAGCAGTACCCTCGGGACAGAGACCACAGATACGCAGTATTTT
CASSTLGTETTDTQYF
>NA|TRBV20-1|TRBD2|TRBJ2-1
TGCAGTGCTAGAAGTCTAGCGGGGGGGTACAATGAGCAGTTCTTC
CSARSLAGGYNEQFF
>NA|TRBV6-5|NA|TRBJ2-2
TGTGCCAGCAGTTATTCCCGCCCAGCGAACACCGGGGAGCTGTTTTTT
CASSYSRPANTGELFF
>NA|TRBV12-3/TRBV12-4|TRBD2|TRBJ2-1
TGTGCCAGCAGTATAGCGGGGGGGCCGGGTGAGCAGTTCTTC
CASSIAGGPGEQFF
>many|TRBV5-5|NA|TRBJ2-7
TGTGCCAGCAGCTTGGGCGACGAGTTCTACGAGCAGTACTTC
CASSLGDEFYEQYF
>NA|TRBV11-3|NA|TRBJ2-3
TGTGCCAGCAGCTTTCGCGGGATCACAGATACGCAGTATTTT
CASSFRGITDTQYF
>many|TRBV6-6|NA|TRBJ2-4
TGTGCCAGCAGTTTACAAGGCATTCAGTACTTC
CASSLQGIQYF
>few|TRBV7-6|NA|TRBJ2-1
TGTGCCAGCAGCTTAAACGGGGAAGGGGACAATGAGCAGTTCTTC
CASSLNGEGDNEQFF
>NA|TRBV6-5|NA|TRBJ2-1
TGTGCCAGCAGTTACTCCCAGGGGAGGTGGAGTGAGCAGTTCTTC
CASSYSQGRWSEQFF
>few|TRBV3-1|NA|TRBJ2-3
TGTGCCAGCAGCCGTAACGGGGGGCGACGCACAGATACGCAGTATTTT
CASSRNGGRRTDTQYF
>NA|TRBV11-2|TRBD1|TRBJ2-5
TGTGCCAGCAGCTTAGTCTATACGGGACAGGGGTTGGAGACCCAGTACTTC
CASSLVYTGQGLETQYF
>few|TRBV29-1|TRBD1|TRBJ2-7
TGCAGCGCCGGGACAGAGAGCTCCTACGAGCAGTACTTC
CSAGTESSYEQYF
>many|TRBV7-9|TRBD1|TRBJ2-5
TGTGCCAGCAGCTTAGGGGACAGGAGAGAAGAGACCCAGTACTTC
CASSLGDRREETQYF